This T cell receptor (beta chain) stems from a study of control samples from healthy donors and cancer patients. Generated by immunoSEQ multiplex PCR, the TCRdb table keeps only in-frame clones and is missing some. In the table there are roughly 190,000 clones, 90% to 95% of which are singletons. Of note for this clone: Other DNA sequences in this specimen translate into the identical CDR3.

This CDR3 is 15 amino acids long. The trim removed 7 bases at V and 1 base at J, leaving 9 bases unmatched. CDR1 and CDR2 from the germline V gene are SGHTS and YDEGEE. The chain employs TRBV5-8 and TRBJ1-1; TRBD1 matches 8 bases. Specimen: blood. The clonotype originates from a woman aged 30 to 39 in good health. The CDR3: CASYSQGAKNTEAFF. The CDR3 DNA reads as TGTGCCAGCTACTCCCAGGGGGCTAAGAACACTGAAGCTTTCTTT.